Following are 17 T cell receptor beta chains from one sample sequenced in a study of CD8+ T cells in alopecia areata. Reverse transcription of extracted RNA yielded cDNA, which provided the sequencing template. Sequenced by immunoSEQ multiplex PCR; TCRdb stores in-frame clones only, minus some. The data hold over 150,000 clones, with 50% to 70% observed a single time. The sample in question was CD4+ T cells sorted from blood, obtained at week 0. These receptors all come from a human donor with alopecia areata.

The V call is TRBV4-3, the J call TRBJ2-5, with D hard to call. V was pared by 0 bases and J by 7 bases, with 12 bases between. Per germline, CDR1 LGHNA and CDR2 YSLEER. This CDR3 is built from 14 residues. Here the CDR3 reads CASSQDTPTGTQYF. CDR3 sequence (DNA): TGCGCCAGCAGCCAAGATACCCCAACGGGGACCCAGTACTTC.

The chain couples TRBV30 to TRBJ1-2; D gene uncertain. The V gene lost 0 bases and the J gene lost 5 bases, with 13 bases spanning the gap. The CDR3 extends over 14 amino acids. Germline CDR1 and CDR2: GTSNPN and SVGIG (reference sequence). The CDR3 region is CAWSVYSGRYGYTF. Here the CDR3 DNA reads TGTGCCTGGAGTGTTTACTCTGGGAGGTATGGCTACACCTTC.

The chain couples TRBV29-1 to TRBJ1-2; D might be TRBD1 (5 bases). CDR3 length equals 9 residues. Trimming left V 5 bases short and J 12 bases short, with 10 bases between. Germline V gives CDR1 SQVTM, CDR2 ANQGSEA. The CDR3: CSVFPGHTF. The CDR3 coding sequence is TGCAGCGTTTTCCCAGGGCACACCTTC.

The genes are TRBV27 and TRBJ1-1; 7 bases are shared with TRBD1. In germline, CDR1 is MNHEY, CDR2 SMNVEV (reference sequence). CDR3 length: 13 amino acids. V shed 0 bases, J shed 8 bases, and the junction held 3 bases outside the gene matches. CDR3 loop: CASSLSGGQEAFF. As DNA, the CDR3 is TGTGCCAGCAGTTTATCGGGGGGACAGGAAGCTTTCTTT.

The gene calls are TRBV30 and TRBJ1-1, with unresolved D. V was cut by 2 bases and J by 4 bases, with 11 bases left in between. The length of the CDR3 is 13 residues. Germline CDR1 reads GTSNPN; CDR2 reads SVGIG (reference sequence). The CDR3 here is CAWSRRSSTEAFF. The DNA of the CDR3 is TGTGCCTGGAGTCGCAGGTCAAGCACTGAAGCTTTCTTT.

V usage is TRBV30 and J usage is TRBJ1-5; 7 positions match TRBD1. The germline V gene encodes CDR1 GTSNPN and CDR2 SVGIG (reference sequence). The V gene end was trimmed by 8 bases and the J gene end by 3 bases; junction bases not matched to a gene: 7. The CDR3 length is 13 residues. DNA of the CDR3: TGTGCCGCGAGGGGACAGCTCAATCAGCCCCAGCATTTT. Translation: CAARGQLNQPQHF.

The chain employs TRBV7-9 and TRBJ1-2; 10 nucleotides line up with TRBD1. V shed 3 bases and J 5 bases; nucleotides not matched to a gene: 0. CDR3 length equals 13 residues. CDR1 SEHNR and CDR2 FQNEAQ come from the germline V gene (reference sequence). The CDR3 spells CASSLGQGYGYTF. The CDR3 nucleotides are TGTGCCAGCAGCTTGGGACAGGGGTATGGCTACACCTTC.

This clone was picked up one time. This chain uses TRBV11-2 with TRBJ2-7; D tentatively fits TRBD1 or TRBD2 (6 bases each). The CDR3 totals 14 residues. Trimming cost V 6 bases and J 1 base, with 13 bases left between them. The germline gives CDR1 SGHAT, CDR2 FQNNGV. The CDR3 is CASRIGGTSYEQYF. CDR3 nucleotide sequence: TGTGCCAGCAGGATAGGGGGGACTTCCTACGAGCAGTACTTC. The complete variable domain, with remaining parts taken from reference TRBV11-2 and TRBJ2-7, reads EAGVAQSPRYKIIEKRQSVAFWCNPISGHATLYWYQQILGQGPKLLIQFQNNGVVDDSQLPKDRFSAERLKGVDSTLKIQPAKLEDSAVYLCASRIGGTSYEQYFGPGTRLTVT.

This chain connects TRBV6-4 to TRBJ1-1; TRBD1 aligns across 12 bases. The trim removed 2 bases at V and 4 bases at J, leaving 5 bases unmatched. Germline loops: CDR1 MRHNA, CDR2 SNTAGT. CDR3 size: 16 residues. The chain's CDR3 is CASSDGTGGLATEAFF. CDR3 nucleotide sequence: TGTGCCAGCAGTGACGGGACAGGGGGCTTGGCCACTGAAGCTTTCTTT.

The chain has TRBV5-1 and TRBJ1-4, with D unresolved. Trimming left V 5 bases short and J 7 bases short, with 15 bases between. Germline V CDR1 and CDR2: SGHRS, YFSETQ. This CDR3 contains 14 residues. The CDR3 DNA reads TGCGCCAGCAGAGATCAGATCGGCAGTGAAAAACTGTTTTTT. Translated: CASRDQIGSEKLFF.

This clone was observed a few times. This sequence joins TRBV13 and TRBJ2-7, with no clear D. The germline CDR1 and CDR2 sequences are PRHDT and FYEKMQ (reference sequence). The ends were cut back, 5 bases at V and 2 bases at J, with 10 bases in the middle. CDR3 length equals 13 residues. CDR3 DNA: TGTGCCAGCAGCCCCGCAACAACCTACGAGCAGTACTTC. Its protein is CASSPATTYEQYF.

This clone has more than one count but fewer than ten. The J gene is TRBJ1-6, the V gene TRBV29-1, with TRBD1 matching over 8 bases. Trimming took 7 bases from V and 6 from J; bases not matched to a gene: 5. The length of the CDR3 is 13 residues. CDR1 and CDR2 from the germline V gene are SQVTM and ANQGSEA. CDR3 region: CSAQDRVNSPLHF. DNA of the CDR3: TGCAGCGCACAGGACAGGGTTAATTCACCCCTCCACTTT.

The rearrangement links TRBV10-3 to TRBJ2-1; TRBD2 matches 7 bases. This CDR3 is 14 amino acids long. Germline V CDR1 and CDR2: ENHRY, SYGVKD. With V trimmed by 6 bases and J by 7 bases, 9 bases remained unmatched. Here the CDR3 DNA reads TGTGCCATCAGCGCCCAGGGCGGGGGAAATGAGCAGTTCTTC. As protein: CAISAQGGGNEQFF.

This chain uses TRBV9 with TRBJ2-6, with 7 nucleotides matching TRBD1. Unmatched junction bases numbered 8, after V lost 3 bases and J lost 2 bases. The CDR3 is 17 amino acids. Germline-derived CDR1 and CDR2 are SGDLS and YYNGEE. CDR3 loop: CASSDDRVLAGANVLTF. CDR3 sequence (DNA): TGTGCCAGCAGCGACGACAGGGTTCTTGCTGGGGCCAACGTCCTGACTTTC.

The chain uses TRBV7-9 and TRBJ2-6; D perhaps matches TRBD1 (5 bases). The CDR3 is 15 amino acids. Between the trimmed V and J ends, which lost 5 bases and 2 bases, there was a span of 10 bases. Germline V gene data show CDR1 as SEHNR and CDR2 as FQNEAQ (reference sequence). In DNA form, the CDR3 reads TGTGCCAGCAGCCCCCCGACAGCTGGGGCCAACGTCCTGACTTTC. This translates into CASSPPTAGANVLTF.

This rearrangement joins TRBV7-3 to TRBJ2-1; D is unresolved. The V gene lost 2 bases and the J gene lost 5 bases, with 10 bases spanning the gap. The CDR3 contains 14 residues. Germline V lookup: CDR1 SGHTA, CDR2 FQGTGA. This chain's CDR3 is CASSLGQPNNEQFF. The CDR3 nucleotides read TGTGCCAGCAGCTTAGGTCAGCCGAACAATGAGCAGTTCTTC. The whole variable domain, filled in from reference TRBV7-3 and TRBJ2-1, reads GAGVSQTPSNKVTEKGKYVELRCDPISGHTALYWYRQSLGQGPEFLIYFQGTGAADDSGLPNDRFFAVRPEGSVSTLKIQRTERGDSAVYLCASSLGQPNNEQFFGPGTRLTVL.

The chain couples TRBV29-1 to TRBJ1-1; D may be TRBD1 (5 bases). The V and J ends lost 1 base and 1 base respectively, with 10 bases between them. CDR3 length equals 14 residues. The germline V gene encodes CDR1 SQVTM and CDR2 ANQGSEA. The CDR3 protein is CSVEGQRKNTEAFF. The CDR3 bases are TGCAGCGTTGAAGGACAGCGTAAGAACACTGAAGCTTTCTTT.